These T cell receptor beta chains were read from a single sample in a study of T cell responses to AZD1222 COVID-19 vaccine. Sequencing was performed with immunoSEQ multiplex PCR; in TCRdb, only in-frame clones are kept and a portion is missing. The profile covers over 150,000 clones, with under 95% appearing a single time and around 1.5% taken by the ten largest. The specimen was peripheral blood, collected 28 days after the second AZD1222 dose. Source of these receptors: an adult who received the AZD1222 COVID-19 vaccine. Both conserved end residues are part of each CDR3. Fields, in order: J gene, V gene, CDR3 protein.

J gene: TRBJ2-7
V gene: TRBV11-2
CDR3 protein: CASSPGLAGVFYEQYF

J gene: TRBJ1-6
V gene: TRBV5-1
CDR3 protein: CASTLRGRDTYNSPLHF

J gene: TRBJ2-7
V gene: TRBV7-9
CDR3 protein: CASRRQGANEQYF

J gene: TRBJ2-7
V gene: TRBV28
CDR3 protein: CASITTGGDRAADLASYEQYF

J gene: TRBJ1-6
V gene: TRBV2
CDR3 protein: CASRTDGAPPYNSPLHF

J gene: TRBJ2-7
V gene: TRBV5-1
CDR3 protein: CASSPIVDYEQYF

J gene: TRBJ2-6
V gene: TRBV25-1
CDR3 protein: CASSEWNSGANVLTF

J gene: TRBJ2-2
V gene: TRBV3-1/TRBV3-2
CDR3 protein: CASSQGGQIYTGELFF

J gene: TRBJ1-1
V gene: TRBV6-1
CDR3 protein: CASSEGQTEAFF

J gene: TRBJ1-4
V gene: TRBV7-2
CDR3 protein: CASSLGRGNEKLFF

J gene: TRBJ2-1
V gene: TRBV18
CDR3 protein: CASSILDYNEQFF

J gene: TRBJ2-2
V gene: TRBV6-5
CDR3 protein: CASRKDRGAGELFF

J gene: TRBJ1-4
V gene: TRBV4-1
CDR3 protein: CASSQLTSGPHNEKLFF

J gene: TRBJ1-1
V gene: TRBV6-2/TRBV6-3
CDR3 protein: CASSWGTPNTEAFF

J gene: TRBJ2-2
V gene: TRBV2
CDR3 protein: CASASGRATGELFF

J gene: TRBJ2-5
V gene: TRBV19
CDR3 protein: CASSIAGGGLRETQYF

J gene: TRBJ2-1
V gene: TRBV19
CDR3 protein: CASAEGGSPYNEQFF

J gene: TRBJ2-1
V gene: TRBV6-6
CDR3 protein: CASSHLAGGPIGIGEQFF

J gene: TRBJ1-2
V gene: TRBV6-2/TRBV6-3
CDR3 protein: CASSRPRLDGYTF

J gene: TRBJ2-5
V gene: TRBV5-1
CDR3 protein: CASSLPSGQGAQETQYF

J gene: TRBJ1-5
V gene: TRBV6-1
CDR3 protein: CASSEDGNQPQHF

J gene: TRBJ2-3
V gene: TRBV6-4
CDR3 protein: CASSGRGEITDTQYF

J gene: TRBJ2-5
V gene: TRBV28
CDR3 protein: CASSFFSRYQETQYF

J gene: TRBJ1-1
V gene: TRBV5-4
CDR3 protein: CASRRGGGQVNTEAFF

J gene: TRBJ1-1
V gene: TRBV7-9
CDR3 protein: CASSLNRGRTEAFF

J gene: TRBJ2-3
V gene: TRBV6-2/TRBV6-3
CDR3 protein: CASSYSTSGPTTDTQYF

J gene: TRBJ2-5
V gene: TRBV3-1/TRBV3-2
CDR3 protein: CASSQTRTQYF

J gene: TRBJ1-5
V gene: TRBV6-5
CDR3 protein: CASTMSSLSNQPQHF

J gene: TRBJ1-5
V gene: TRBV19
CDR3 protein: CASSIFTNQPQHF

J gene: TRBJ1-3
V gene: TRBV11-2
CDR3 protein: CASSLVVGATKGNTIYF

J gene: TRBJ2-7
V gene: TRBV7-9
CDR3 protein: CASSRHGRGEQYF

J gene: TRBJ2-6
V gene: TRBV7-6
CDR3 protein: CASSFQVGGAGANVLTF

J gene: TRBJ1-5
V gene: TRBV2
CDR3 protein: CASSDGQPQHF

J gene: TRBJ2-1
V gene: TRBV7-3
CDR3 protein: CASSPSGPYDEQFF

J gene: TRBJ2-7
V gene: TRBV6-5
CDR3 protein: CASRTQRSYEQYF

J gene: TRBJ2-7
V gene: TRBV7-9
CDR3 protein: CASSWSGTYEQYF

J gene: TRBJ1-4
V gene: TRBV9
CDR3 protein: CASSVGGSFNEKLFF

J gene: TRBJ2-3
V gene: TRBV7-9
CDR3 protein: CASSLSAPAGTDTQYF

J gene: TRBJ1-6
V gene: TRBV6-5
CDR3 protein: CASIVGFGNSPLHF

J gene: TRBJ1-1
V gene: TRBV7-9
CDR3 protein: CASSWTGTRNTEAFF

J gene: TRBJ1-2
V gene: TRBV5-1
CDR3 protein: CASSLGDRGYGYTF

J gene: TRBJ1-1
V gene: TRBV28
CDR3 protein: CASTILDTGVTEAFF

J gene: TRBJ2-5
V gene: TRBV18
CDR3 protein: CASSPTEQETQYF

J gene: TRBJ1-1
V gene: TRBV19
CDR3 protein: CASSIRGSNTEAFF

J gene: TRBJ1-1
V gene: TRBV28
CDR3 protein: CASSLCCMNTEAFF

J gene: TRBJ1-2
V gene: TRBV18
CDR3 protein: CASSPLGLDYTF

J gene: TRBJ2-7
V gene: TRBV27
CDR3 protein: CASSLGTGGDIEQYF

J gene: TRBJ2-2
V gene: TRBV5-1
CDR3 protein: CASTGDWNTGELFF

J gene: TRBJ1-1
V gene: TRBV28
CDR3 protein: CATHLPTAVQVAFF

J gene: TRBJ1-1
V gene: TRBV6-5
CDR3 protein: CASSYYQGPEAFF

J gene: TRBJ2-5
V gene: TRBV20-1
CDR3 protein: CSARKETQYF

J gene: TRBJ1-2
V gene: TRBV3-1/TRBV3-2
CDR3 protein: CASSPGANYGYTF

J gene: TRBJ1-2
V gene: TRBV2
CDR3 protein: CASSVLRTGDGYTF

J gene: TRBJ1-2
V gene: TRBV6-1
CDR3 protein: CASSEASGEDGYTF

J gene: TRBJ2-3
V gene: TRBV5-1
CDR3 protein: CASSLYNTDTQYF

J gene: TRBJ1-2
V gene: TRBV7-9
CDR3 protein: CASSLGWGHGYTF

J gene: TRBJ2-5
V gene: TRBV6-5
CDR3 protein: CASSYSYGARETQYF

J gene: TRBJ1-1
V gene: TRBV27
CDR3 protein: CASIFRIGVGEAFF